This T cell receptor beta chain was documented in a study of technical replicates of blood from a handful of donors. Some clones are missing from TCRdb's copy, which holds only in-frame ones; the method was immunoSEQ multiplex PCR. Seen here are over 50,000 clones, 93% observed once, and the top ten hold around 4.4%. The CDR3 loop spans 18 amino acids. CDR1 is SGHDT, CDR2 YYEEEE, per germline. Trimming at V came to 5 bases and at J to 8 bases, leaving 16 bases not matched to a gene. This chain links TRBV5-6 with TRBJ1-6; 10 nucleotides line up with TRBD1. The source of this sequence is a human donor in good health. Some clones in this sample may be carry-over from other donors' samples. The specimen sequenced was PBMCs. The CDR3 sequence: CASRENTLPGQGYSPLHF. The CDR3 bases are TGTGCCAGCAGGGAAAACACCCTCCCGGGACAGGGGTATTCACCCCTCCACTTT.